One sample yielded the 28 T cell receptor beta chains listed below, sequenced in a study of shared clonotypes between healthy human individuals. The protocol was immunoSEQ multiplex PCR, while the TCRdb copy is restricted to in-frame clones and leaves out a portion. The data contain around 2.3 million clones, roughly 95% of them seen just once; the ten biggest clones take up roughly 0.13%. The material sequenced was naive CD4+ T cells sorted from blood. The subset denotes: CD45RA+ positively selected. The receptors shown here come from a man aged 18 to 30 in good health.

This sequence joins TRBV7-2 and TRBJ1-1; 12 nucleotides match TRBD1. The CDR3 loop spans 16 amino acids. From germline, CDR1 is SGHTA and CDR2 FQGNSA. V lost 1 base, J lost 4 bases, and 4 bases stayed unmatched. The CDR3 protein is CASSLGGTGGGTEAFF. The CDR3 DNA sequence: TGTGCCAGCAGCTTAGGTGGGACAGGGGGCGGCACTGAAGCTTTCTTT.

In regard to this clone: Additional DNA sequences in this sample encode the identical CDR3. The rearrangement links TRBV5-1 to TRBJ2-2; the match to TRBD1 covers 8 bases. In germline, CDR1 is SGHRS, CDR2 YFSETQ. The CDR3 loop spans 15 amino acids. The V segment lost 2 bases and the J segment 2 bases; nucleotides outside the gene matches: 2. CDR3 DNA sequence: TGCGCCAGCAGCTTTGGACAGGGTAACACCGGGGAGCTGTTTTTT. This encodes CASSFGQGNTGELFF.

This chain uses TRBV11-2 with TRBJ2-3, with TRBD2 as a possible D gene (6 bases). The germline V and J ends were trimmed by 3 bases and 1 base, with 14 bases remaining between them. The CDR3 has 16 residues. The V gene's germline CDR1 is SGHAT and CDR2 FQNNGV. CDR3 loop: CASSFLPGGGTDTQYF. CDR3 nucleotide sequence: TGTGCCAGCAGCTTCCTTCCTGGCGGGGGCACAGATACGCAGTATTTT. The full variable domain, rest sourced from reference TRBV11-2 and TRBJ2-3, is EAGVAQSPRYKIIEKRQSVAFWCNPISGHATLYWYQQILGQGPKLLIQFQNNGVVDDSQLPKDRFSAERLKGVDSTLKIQPAKLEDSAVYLCASSFLPGGGTDTQYFGPGTRLTVL.

The chain recombines TRBV7-6 with TRBJ1-4; D gene uncertain. This CDR3 has 14 amino acids. Germline assignment: CDR1 SGHVS and CDR2 FNYEAQ. Trimming removed 7 bases from V and 4 bases from J, with 13 bases in between. CDR3 residues: CASTFGPYNEKLFF. Here the CDR3 DNA reads TGTGCCAGCACCTTCGGGCCGTATAATGAAAAACTGTTTTTT.

The count of this clone is one. The V and J genes are TRBV6-1 and TRBJ2-3; TRBD1 aligns across 11 bases. Germline V lookup: CDR1 MNHNS, CDR2 SASEGT. V gave up 1 base and J gave up 3 bases; unmatched junction bases: 3. The CDR3 sequence is 16 residues long. The CDR3 protein is CASSEGTGGETDTQYF. The CDR3 DNA reads as TGTGCCAGCAGTGAAGGGACAGGGGGCGAAACAGATACGCAGTATTTT.

The rearrangement uses TRBV19 and TRBJ1-5; tentatively, D is TRBD1 (5 bases). There are 15 residues in the CDR3. The V and J ends lost 2 bases and 5 bases respectively, with 13 bases between them. Germline CDR1 and CDR2: LNHDA and SQIVND (reference sequence). The CDR3 nucleotides are TGTGCCAGTAGTATAAAAGGAGACAGCTATCAGCCCCAGCATTTT. Its protein product is CASSIKGDSYQPQHF.

The V call is TRBV11-2, the J call TRBJ1-1; D remains unclear. CDR3 length equals 14 residues. V lost 1 base and J lost 6, with 12 bases in between. Germline CDR1 and CDR2: SGHAT and FQNNGV. CDR3 coding DNA: TGTGCCAGCAGCTTAGGGGCCCAAAGACCTGAAGCTTTCTTT. This encodes CASSLGAQRPEAFF.

The chain uses TRBV11-1 and TRBJ2-1; tentative D call: TRBD2 (6 bases). The CDR3 is 13 amino acids. Between the trimmed V and J ends, which lost 7 bases and 10 bases, there was a span of 17 bases. Germline loops: CDR1 SGHAT, CDR2 FQDESV (reference sequence). The CDR3 DNA follows: TGTGCCAGCAACGCTTATCAGGGAGGCGAGCAGTTCTTC. Translated, it gives CASNAYQGGEQFF.

This clone came up once. The V and J genes are TRBV5-4 and TRBJ1-6; possibly TRBD1 for D (5 bases). The V and J ends lost 9 bases and 7 bases respectively, with 14 bases between them. Germline V gene data show CDR1 as SGHNT and CDR2 as YYREEE (reference sequence). This CDR3 has 13 amino acids. CDR3: CATTGLLNSPLHF. CDR3 sequence (DNA): TGTGCCACCACGGGACTCCTCAATTCACCCCTCCACTTT. The full variable domain, in which reference TRBV5-4 and TRBJ1-6 provide the parts outside the CDR3, is ETGVTQSPTHLIKTRGQQVTLRCSSQSGHNTVSWYQQALGQGPQFIFQYYREEENGRGNFPPRFSGLQFPNYSSELNVNALELDDSALYLCATTGLLNSPLHFGNGTRLTVT.

The chain employs TRBV7-9 and TRBJ1-4; tentative D call: TRBD1 (6 bases). V lost 4 bases and J lost 12, with 21 bases in between. CDR1 and CDR2 (germline): SEHNR, FQNEAQ (reference sequence). The CDR3 runs to 15 residues. DNA for the CDR3: TGTGCCAGCAGCTCAAAGGGGGTCCGCGAAGGTGAACTGTTTTTT. It translates to CASSSKGVREGELFF.

In regard to this clone: The same CDR3 arises from other DNA sequences in this sample as well. V and J are TRBV7-6 and TRBJ2-5; 7 bases agree with TRBD2. CDR3 length: 14 residues. Germline CDR1 reads SGHVS; CDR2 reads FNYEAQ. V trimming: 2 bases; J trimming: 1 base; junction bases outside the gene matches: 1. Here the CDR3 DNA reads TGTGCCAGCAGCTTACTAGCGGCCCAAGAGACCCAGTACTTC. Amino acids: CASSLLAAQETQYF.

As regards this clone: The sample contains more than one DNA sequence encoding this CDR3. This rearrangement joins TRBV5-1 to TRBJ1-2, with TRBD1 as a possible D gene (5 bases). The CDR3 length is 13 residues. V gave up 0 bases and J gave up 5 bases, with 8 bases separating them. In germline, CDR1 is SGHRS, CDR2 YFSETQ. CDR3 sequence (DNA): TGCGCCAGCAGCTTGGAGACAGCATATGGCTACACCTTC. It is translated as CASSLETAYGYTF.

The chain is built from TRBV6-1 and TRBJ1-2; possible D gene TRBD1, 6 bases. The CDR3 has 13 amino acids. CDR1 is MNHNS and CDR2 is SASEGT in the germline V gene. V dropped 7 bases and J dropped 5 bases, with 14 bases sitting between them. The CDR3: CASIPRQVYGYTF. The DNA for the CDR3 is TGTGCCAGCATCCCCAGACAGGTTTATGGCTACACCTTC.

This sequence joins TRBV5-6 and TRBJ2-5; D remains unclear. The CDR3 is 14 residues long. Trimming left V 2 bases short and J 7 bases short, with 15 bases between. Looked up from germline, CDR1 is SGHDT and CDR2 is YYEEEE. CDR3 amino acids: CASSFPGLMGTQYF. The CDR3 nucleotides are TGTGCCAGCAGCTTTCCAGGCCTGATGGGGACCCAGTACTTC.

The chain couples TRBV5-4 to TRBJ2-3; 9 bases are shared with TRBD2. V shed 5 bases and J 4 bases; nucleotides not matched to a gene: 5. Germline CDR1 SGHNT, CDR2 YYREEE (reference sequence). The CDR3 is 14 amino acids. As DNA, the CDR3 is TGTGCCAGCAGGTTAGCGGGAGCGGCAGATACGCAGTATTTT. Translation: CASRLAGAADTQYF.

This clone has a handful of counts. CDR3 nucleotides: TGTGCCAGCAGGGGGAGCGGTACGGCCCAGCATTTT. The encoded protein is CASRGSGTAQHF. The chain couples TRBV6-5 to TRBJ1-5; D remains unclear. CDR1 MNHEY and CDR2 SVGAGI come from the germline V gene. This CDR3 has 12 amino acids. Trimming took 6 bases from V and 11 from J, leaving 14 bases between them.

V gene TRBV9 combines with J gene TRBJ2-1, with TRBD1 matching 7 bases. Germline CDR1 and CDR2: SGDLS and YYNGEE. V dropped 4 bases and J dropped 6; count of bases not matched to a gene: 16. The CDR3 is made up of 17 amino acids. The CDR3 sequence: CASSSRPHLDRANEQFF. CDR3 nucleotide sequence: TGTGCCAGCAGCTCCAGACCCCACCTCGACAGGGCCAATGAGCAGTTCTTC.

This rearrangement joins TRBV7-2 to TRBJ2-2; D is unclear. Trimming cost V 1 base and J 4 bases, with 10 bases left between them. Germline V gene data show CDR1 as SGHTA and CDR2 as FQGNSA. CDR3 length: 15 residues. In DNA, the CDR3 is TGTGCCAGCAGCTTAGTCGAGAGTGGCACCGGGGAGCTGTTTTTT. It is translated as CASSLVESGTGELFF.

This chain links TRBV28 with TRBJ2-7; a possible D gene is TRBD2 (6 bases). This CDR3 is 15 amino acids long. V shed 6 bases and J shed 4 bases, with 19 bases lying between them. The germline V gene has CDR1 MDHEN and CDR2 SYDVKM. CDR3 sequence: CASSSETVGGYEQYF. Here the CDR3 DNA reads TGTGCCAGCAGCTCTGAGACAGTCGGAGGGTACGAGCAGTACTTC.

DNA of the CDR3: TGTGCCAGCAGTTACGGGAGCGGGAGTATCGGAGAGACCCAGTACTTC. It codes for CASSYGSGSIGETQYF. The chain carries TRBV6-5 and TRBJ2-5, with 8 nucleotides matching TRBD2. The germline V gene has CDR1 MNHEY and CDR2 SVGAGI. With V trimmed by 2 bases and J by 4 bases, 9 bases remained unmatched. This CDR3 has 16 amino acids.

The V gene is TRBV2, the J gene TRBJ2-7; 12 positions agree with TRBD2. V was clipped by 5 bases and J by 1 base; unmatched bases: 9. The CDR3 extends over 17 amino acids. Per germline, CDR1 SNHLY and CDR2 FYNNEI. The CDR3 is CASSQTSGRGFSYEQYF. The DNA for the CDR3 is TGTGCCAGCAGTCAGACTAGCGGGAGAGGCTTTTCCTACGAGCAGTACTTC. Combining the CDR3 with reference TRBV2 and TRBJ2-7 gives the whole variable domain EPEVTQTPSHQVTQMGQEVILRCVPISNHLYFYWYRQILGQKVEFLVSFYNNEISEKSEIFDDQFSVERPDGSNFTLKIRSTKLEDSAMYFCASSQTSGRGFSYEQYFGPGTRLTVT.

V gene TRBV30 combines with J gene TRBJ2-7; 12 bases are a match to TRBD2. The CDR3 length is 15 residues. The germline V gene has CDR1 GTSNPN and CDR2 SVGIG (reference sequence). V was pared by 3 bases and J by 3 bases, with 6 bases of the junction left unmatched. This CDR3 is CAWSKLLAGGYEQYF. The CDR3 DNA reads as TGTGCCTGGAGCAAGTTACTAGCGGGGGGCTACGAGCAGTACTTC.

The CDR3 region has the DNA TGTGCCAGTAGGGAACAGGGGGCAGGTTCACCCCTCCACTTT. The encoded protein is CASREQGAGSPLHF. The chain has TRBV19 and TRBJ1-6; 9 nucleotides agree with TRBD1. Germline trimming cut 6 bases from V and 9 bases from J; bases unmatched to any gene: 6. The germline V gene encodes CDR1 LNHDA and CDR2 SQIVND (reference sequence). This CDR3 contains 14 residues.

This clone was seen once. The chain couples TRBV27 to TRBJ1-5, with D hard to call. Germline CDR1 reads MNHEY; CDR2 reads SMNVEV (reference sequence). This CDR3 comprises 13 residues. V gave up 2 bases and J gave up 5 bases, with 7 bases separating them. This CDR3 is CASSLRSHQPQHF. The CDR3 nucleotides read TGTGCCAGCAGTTTACGGAGCCATCAGCCCCAGCATTTT.

The chain recombines TRBV28 with TRBJ1-4; 12 bases fit TRBD1. J gave up 7 bases and V 5 bases, and 5 bases lay outside the gene matches. The CDR3 extends over 15 amino acids. Germline V gene data show CDR1 as MDHEN and CDR2 as SYDVKM. The CDR3 region has the DNA TGTGCCAGCAGTCAGGGACAGGGGGCGCGTGAAAAACTGTTTTTT. This gives the protein CASSQGQGAREKLFF. Full variable domain (rest looked up from reference TRBV28 and TRBJ1-4): DVKVTQSSRYLVKRTGEKVFLECVQDMDHENMFWYRQDPGLGLRLIYFSYDVKMKEKGDIPEGYSVSREKKERFSLILESASTNQTSMYLCASSQGQGAREKLFFGSGTQLSVL.

Regarding this clone: The sample carries other DNA sequences with the same CDR3. The V and J genes are TRBV6-1 and TRBJ1-2, with D maybe TRBD1 (5 bases). This CDR3 has 13 residues. Trimming removed 5 bases from V and 1 base from J, with 8 bases in between. In germline, CDR1 is MNHNS, CDR2 SASEGT. CDR3 sequence: CASSPGGNYGYTF. Written as DNA, the CDR3 is TGTGCCAGCAGTCCGGGGGGTAACTATGGCTACACCTTC.

This sequence joins TRBV5-6 and TRBJ1-1; a possible D gene is TRBD1 (5 bases). This CDR3 is built from 13 residues. The germline V and J ends were trimmed by 4 bases and 1 base, with 8 bases remaining between them. Germline V lookup: CDR1 SGHDT, CDR2 YYEEEE. DNA of the CDR3: TGTGCCAGCAGCAAGGGGACGAACACTGAAGCTTTCTTT. Amino acids: CASSKGTNTEAFF.

The gene calls are TRBV30 and TRBJ2-2; the D gene is possibly TRBD1 (6 bases). This CDR3 spans 15 amino acids. The V end lost 5 bases, the J end lost 2 bases, and 15 bases lay between the germline ends. The germline gives CDR1 GTSNPN, CDR2 SVGIG (reference sequence). The CDR3 loop is CAWLTGTRNTGELFF. The CDR3 DNA sequence: TGTGCCTGGCTTACCGGGACACGCAACACCGGGGAGCTGTTTTTT.